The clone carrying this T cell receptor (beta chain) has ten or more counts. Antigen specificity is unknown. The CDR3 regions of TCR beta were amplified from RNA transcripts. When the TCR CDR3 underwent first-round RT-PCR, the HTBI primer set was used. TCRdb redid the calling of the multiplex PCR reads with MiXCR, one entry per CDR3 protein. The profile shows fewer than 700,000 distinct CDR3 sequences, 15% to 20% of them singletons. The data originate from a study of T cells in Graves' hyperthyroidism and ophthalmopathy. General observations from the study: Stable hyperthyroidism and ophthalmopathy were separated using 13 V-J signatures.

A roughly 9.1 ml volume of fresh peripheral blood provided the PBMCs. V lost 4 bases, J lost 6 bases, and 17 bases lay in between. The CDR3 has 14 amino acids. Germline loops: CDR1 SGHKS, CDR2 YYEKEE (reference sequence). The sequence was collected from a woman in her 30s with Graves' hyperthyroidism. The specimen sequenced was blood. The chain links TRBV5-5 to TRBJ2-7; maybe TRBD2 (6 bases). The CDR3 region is CASSPGLRRFEQYF. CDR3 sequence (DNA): TGTGCCAGCAGCCCGGGACTGCGACGGTTCGAGCAGTACTTC.